The sequence of this T cell receptor (beta chain) was determined in a study of T cells after yellow fever vaccination. Looking at the study overall: With SMART-Seq v4 Ultra Low Input, the fractions containing low cell numbers were prepared.

The study made its TCR cDNA through 5'RACE template switching. That step introduced a universal primer site along with UMIs. TCRdb called the 5' RACE reads again in MiXCR, with one record for every CDR3 protein. Of a few hundred thousand distinct CDR3 sequences in the sample, around 4.9% were seen once. On this clonotype itself: Its target is unknown.

Points from the study as a whole: The bulk population could contribute abundant contaminating clonotypes to FACS-sorted repertoires. Subsequent booster samples again held most clones from primary vaccination (around 96% CD4, about 90% CD8).

CDR3 length: 13 amino acids. The V end was cut by 2 bases, the J end by 7 bases, with 12 bases between. In germline, CDR1 is DFQATT, CDR2 SNEGSKA (reference sequence). The rearrangement uses TRBV20-1 and TRBJ1-3; no definite D call. This receptor was identified in a man aged 18-30 years who received the YFV17D yellow fever vaccine. The sample was CD4+ T cells sorted from PBMCs, taken on the day of the yellow fever booster vaccination. The CDR3 coding sequence is TGCAGTGCTAGATTTGGCAGTATTAACACCATATATTTT. Residues: CSARFGSINTIYF.